One and the same sample provided the 16 T cell receptor beta chains below, sequenced in a study of long-term antiretroviral therapy in people with HIV. Runs used v3.0 of the immunoSEQ assay and were done at survey level. Sequenced by immunoSEQ multiplex PCR; TCRdb stores in-frame clones only, minus some. Found here are around 30,000 clones, roughly 84% of them singletons; the top ten hold roughly 6.7%. The source material was unsorted PBMCs, sampled 0.4 years after starting antiretroviral therapy. These receptors were obtained from a man aged 18-30 years with HIV.

The V call is TRBV27, the J call TRBJ2-1; D ambiguous. The CDR3 runs 15 residues. Trimming took off 3 bases at V and 6 bases at J, with 15 bases between the two ends. Germline CDR1 MNHEY, CDR2 SMNVEV (reference sequence). The CDR3 nucleotides read TGTGCCAGCAGTTTTGAGGCGACCTTTGCCAATGAGCAGTTCTTC. Protein: CASSFEATFANEQFF.

The sample holds one count of this clone. The gene calls are TRBV27 and TRBJ2-3; TRBD1 matches 7 bases. Trimming took 6 bases from V and 1 from J; bases not matched to a gene: 7. There are 15 residues in the CDR3. Germline lookup yields CDR1 MNHEY and CDR2 SMNVEV (reference sequence). The CDR3 bases are TGTGCCAGCAGCTTCCCAACAGGGGGCACAGATACGCAGTATTTT. It translates to CASSFPTGGTDTQYF.

The chain links TRBV7-8 to TRBJ2-7; 11 nucleotides match TRBD1. Germline V gives CDR1 SGHVS, CDR2 FQNEAQ. Trimming at V came to 1 base and at J to 7 bases, leaving 6 bases not matched to a gene. This CDR3 is 15 amino acids long. The CDR3 is CASSLEGQGAREQYF. The CDR3 region has the DNA TGTGCCAGCAGCTTAGAAGGACAGGGGGCTCGGGAGCAGTACTTC.

V usage is TRBV19 and J usage is TRBJ2-2, with TRBD2 matching over 8 bases. The CDR3 runs to 16 residues. V trimming: 8 bases; J trimming: 4 bases; junction bases outside the gene matches: 12. The V gene's germline CDR1 is LNHDA and CDR2 SQIVND (reference sequence). CDR3: CASGTGGGLGTGELFF. The DNA of the CDR3 is TGTGCCAGTGGTACCGGCGGGGGGCTTGGCACCGGGGAGCTGTTTTTT.

The J gene is TRBJ2-3, the V gene TRBV25-1, with TRBD1 matching 7 bases. With 6 bases clipped from V and 4 bases from J, the junction kept 10 bases outside the gene matches. The CDR3 has 15 residues. Germline CDR1 and CDR2: MGHDK and SYGVNS. CDR3 nucleotides: TGTGCCAGCAGGCCTCGACAGGGTAGGGCAGATACGCAGTATTTT. This translates into CASRPRQGRADTQYF.

The chain links TRBV5-1 to TRBJ2-7; D might be TRBD2 (5 bases). The CDR3 has 16 amino acids. The V and J ends lost 1 base and 0 bases respectively, with 14 bases between them. Germline assignment: CDR1 SGHRS and CDR2 YFSETQ. Here the CDR3 DNA reads TGCGCCAGCAGCTTGACGACTGAAGCGGCCTCCTACGAGCAGTACTTC. It specifies CASSLTTEAASYEQYF.

The chain carries TRBV15 and TRBJ2-3; 7 bases line up with TRBD2. CDR3 size: 14 residues. J gave up 5 bases and V 1 base, and 3 bases lay outside the gene matches. Germline-derived CDR1 and CDR2 are LNHNV and YYDKDF (reference sequence). In DNA, the CDR3 is TGTGCCACCAGCAGAGGGGGGGGTGGAGATACGCAGTATTTT. Its translation: CATSRGGGGDTQYF. The variable domain in full, completed from reference TRBV15 and TRBJ2-3, reads DAMVIQNPRYQVTQFGKPVTLSCSQTLNHNVMYWYQQKSSQAPKLLFHYYDKDFNNEADTPDNFQSRRPNTSFCFLDIRSPGLGDTAMYLCATSRGGGGDTQYFGPGTRLTVL.

The table lists this clone with a few counts. The DNA of the CDR3 is TGTGCCAGCAGCCAACGAGCCGGGGAGCTGTTTTTT. As protein: CASSQRAGELFF. The rearrangement uses TRBV4-2 and TRBJ2-2; D is unresolved. This CDR3 contains 12 residues. V lost 2 bases to trimming and J lost 6 bases, with 4 bases between them. Germline values: CDR1 LGHNA, CDR2 YNFKEQ.

The chain recombines TRBV10-2 with TRBJ1-4; tentatively, D is TRBD1 (6 bases). Between the trimmed V and J ends, which lost 4 bases and 8 bases, there was a span of 20 bases. Looked up from germline, CDR1 is WSHSY and CDR2 is SAAADI. The CDR3 is made up of 16 amino acids. The DNA of the CDR3 is TGCGCCAGCAGTGCCCCACGGGGCAGGGGAGGGGAAAAACTGTTTTTT. Amino acid sequence: CASSAPRGRGGEKLFF.

Here the CDR3 DNA reads TGTGCCAGCAGCTTGGAAGGTTCCTACAATGAGCAGTTCTTC. Translation gives CASSLEGSYNEQFF. The genes are TRBV5-5 and TRBJ2-1; D gene ambiguous. The CDR3 totals 14 residues. CDR1 is SGHKS and CDR2 is YYEKEE in the germline V gene (reference sequence). V was cut by 0 bases and J by 1 base, with 5 bases left in between.

The chain joins TRBV19 to TRBJ2-5; D is possibly TRBD1 (6 bases). Germline V lookup: CDR1 LNHDA, CDR2 SQIVND (reference sequence). Between the trimmed V and J ends, which lost 5 bases and 5 bases, there was a span of 12 bases. CDR3 length equals 13 residues. CDR3: CASSQGFYETQYF. Written as DNA, the CDR3 is TGTGCCAGTAGTCAGGGGTTTTACGAGACCCAGTACTTC.

The chain uses TRBV29-1 and TRBJ1-1; 8 nucleotides match TRBD1. CDR1 SQVTM and CDR2 ANQGSEA come from the germline V gene. CDR3 length: 14 amino acids. The CDR3 region has the DNA TGCAGGGAAACTTCGGGACAGGAGAACACTGAAGCTTTCTTT. Amino acids: CRETSGQENTEAFF.

V and J are TRBV5-4 and TRBJ2-7; tentatively, D is TRBD2 (5 bases). Germline CDR1 reads SGHNT; CDR2 reads YYREEE (reference sequence). Trimming left V 4 bases short and J 2 bases short, with 16 bases between. The CDR3 runs 15 residues. CDR3 region: CASSSVGRPPYEQYF. The DNA of the CDR3 is TGTGCCAGCAGCAGTGTTGGGAGACCCCCCTACGAGCAGTACTTC. Together with reference TRBV5-4 and TRBJ2-7, the CDR3 gives the full variable domain: ETGVTQSPTHLIKTRGQQVTLRCSSQSGHNTVSWYQQALGQGPQFIFQYYREEENGRGNFPPRFSGLQFPNYSSELNVNALELDDSALYLCASSSVGRPPYEQYFGPGTRLTVT.

This clone was seen only once. J is TRBJ2-7 and V is TRBV6-6; TRBD1 matches 7 bases. V was pared by 4 bases and J by 0 bases, with 6 bases of the junction left unmatched. Per the germline V gene, CDR1 is MNHNY and CDR2 is SVGAGI (reference sequence). The CDR3 contains 15 residues. Here the CDR3 reads CASSFEGQSSYEQYF. CDR3 coding DNA: TGTGCCAGCAGTTTCGAGGGACAGAGCTCCTACGAGCAGTACTTC.

The V and J genes are TRBV7-9 and TRBJ2-1; D may be TRBD1 (6 bases). Germline V gene data show CDR1 as SEHNR and CDR2 as FQNEAQ (reference sequence). The CDR3 has 17 residues. Trimming took off 3 bases at V and 6 bases at J, with 21 bases between the two ends. The CDR3 loop is CASSFRQAEDSPNEQFF. In DNA form, the CDR3 reads TGTGCCAGCAGCTTTCGACAGGCTGAAGATTCCCCCAATGAGCAGTTCTTC.

V usage is TRBV5-6 and J usage is TRBJ2-7; the D gene is possibly TRBD1 (6 bases). V was trimmed by 1 base and J by 2 bases, leaving 7 bases between them. This CDR3 region has 13 residues. Germline V lookup: CDR1 SGHDT, CDR2 YYEEEE. The CDR3 nucleotides read TGTGCCAGCAGCTTGACAGGGCCCTACGAGCAGTACTTC. This codes for CASSLTGPYEQYF. Together with reference TRBV5-6 and TRBJ2-7, the CDR3 gives the full variable domain: DAGVTQSPTHLIKTRGQQVTLRCSPKSGHDTVSWYQQALGQGPQFIFQYYEEEERQRGNFPDRFSGHQFPNYSSELNVNALLLGDSALYLCASSLTGPYEQYFGPGTRLTVT.